This T cell receptor (beta chain) was sequenced during a study of T cells after yellow fever vaccination. One entry per CDR3 protein, called by TCRdb with MiXCR from the 5' RACE reads. The sample lists 200,000 to 300,000 distinct CDR3 sequences, around 7% occurring once. This CDR3 spans 13 amino acids. The J segment lost 5 bases and the V segment lost 4 bases, leaving 3 bases of the junction unmatched. Germline V gene lookup returns CDR1 SGHRS and CDR2 YFSETQ. This clonotype was counted between two and nine times. V is TRBV5-1 and J is TRBJ2-5, with TRBD1 matching 9 bases. The receptor's source is a man younger than 40 who received the YFV17D yellow fever vaccine. This specimen consisted of CD4+ T cells sorted from PBMCs, obtained 15 days after the yellow fever booster vaccination. CDR3 nucleotide sequence: TGCGCCAGCAGCCACGGACAGGGGGAGACCCAGTACTTC. As protein: CASSHGQGETQYF.